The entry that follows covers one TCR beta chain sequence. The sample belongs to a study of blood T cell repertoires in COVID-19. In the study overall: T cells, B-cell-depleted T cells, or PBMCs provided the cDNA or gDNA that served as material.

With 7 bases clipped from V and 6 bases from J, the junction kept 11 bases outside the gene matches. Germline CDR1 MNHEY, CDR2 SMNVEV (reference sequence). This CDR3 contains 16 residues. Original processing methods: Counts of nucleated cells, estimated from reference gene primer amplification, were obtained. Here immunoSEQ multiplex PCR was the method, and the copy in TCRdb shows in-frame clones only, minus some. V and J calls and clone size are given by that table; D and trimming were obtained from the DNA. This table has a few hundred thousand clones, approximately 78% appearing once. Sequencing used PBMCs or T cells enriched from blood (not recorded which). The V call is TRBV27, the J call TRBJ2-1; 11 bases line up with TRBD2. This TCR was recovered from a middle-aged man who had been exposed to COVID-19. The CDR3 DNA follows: TGTGCCAGCACCTATATGGGAACTAGCGGGAGCAATGAGCAGTTCTTC. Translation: CASTYMGTSGSNEQFF.